These T cell receptor beta chains were read from a single sample in a study of molecular identifiers for immune sequencing clone quantification. Each CDR3 protein is one row after TCRdb ran MiXCR on the PCR reads. The top ten clones hold 0.7% to 0.95% of a sample with over 550,000 distinct CDR3 sequences, 25% of them seen once. Sequences were obtained from naive CD8+ T cells from blood, with Jurkat cell RNA spiked in. Receptors originate from a human donor in good health. Some libraries in this study had Jurkat cell RNA spiked in. The CDR3 runs from the conserved cysteine through the conserved F or W. The D gene is left open where the match is weak. Only part of the rows carry a size: once, few, many, or a class if the clone is expanded.

V,J,D,size,CDR3,DNA
TRBV23-1,TRBJ2-1,TRBD2,-,CASIGTKLYRPSYNEQFF,TGCGCCAGCATCGGGACTAAACTCTATCGGCCCTCCTACAATGAGCAGTTCTTC
TRBV2,TRBJ2-3,TRBD2,many,CASTPSLAGDTDTQYF,TGTGCCAGCACTCCCAGTCTAGCGGGAGACACAGATACGCAGTATTTT
TRBV2,TRBJ2-5,-,many,CASSDFQETQYF,TGTGCCAGCAGTGATTTTCAAGAGACCCAGTACTTC
TRBV12-5,TRBJ1-2,-,few,CASGLSLHGPAGYTF,TGTGCTAGTGGTTTGTCCCTACATGGTCCGGCTGGCTACACCTTC
TRBV29-1,TRBJ2-2,-,many,CSVEWANTGELFF,TGCAGCGTTGAATGGGCGAACACCGGGGAGCTGTTTTTT
TRBV7-6,TRBJ2-3,-,many,CASSREPEDTQYF,TGTGCCAGCAGCCGTGAGCCAGAAGATACGCAGTATTTT
TRBV7-9,TRBJ1-1,TRBD1,few,CASSTIRGDRGLTEAFF,TGTGCCAGCAGCACTATAAGAGGCGACAGGGGGTTAACTGAAGCTTTCTTT
TRBV6-5,TRBJ2-7,TRBD2,many,CASSYGAGGSYEQYF,TGTGCCAGCAGTTACGGGGCGGGGGGCTCCTACGAGCAGTACTTC
TRBV2,TRBJ2-7,-,many,CASSEVASAFEQYF,TGTGCCAGCAGTGAAGTGGCTAGTGCTTTCGAGCAGTACTTC
TRBV7-9,TRBJ2-3,TRBD2,many,CASSLRLAGASGPLTDTQYF,TGTGCCAGCAGCTTACGACTAGCGGGCGCCTCGGGCCCACTCACAGATACGCAGTATTTT
TRBV4-1,TRBJ2-2,-,-,CASSQGTARAGELFF,TGCGCCAGCAGCCAAGGGACAGCCCGGGCCGGGGAGCTGTTTTTT
TRBV14,TRBJ1-2,-,many,CASSQDTGSPYGYTF,TGTGCCAGCAGCCAAGATACTGGGTCCCCCTATGGCTACACCTTC
TRBV11-2,TRBJ2-1,TRBD2,-,CASSFLAGGNNEQFF,TGTGCCAGCAGCTTCCTAGCGGGGGGCAACAATGAGCAGTTCTTC
TRBV6-5,TRBJ1-4,TRBD1,-,CASSGDRGREKLFF,TGTGCCAGCAGTGGGGACAGGGGACGTGAAAAACTGTTTTTT
TRBV7-2,TRBJ2-7,-,few,CASSLTTGAFGEQYF,TGTGCCAGCAGCCTAACGACAGGCGCCTTTGGCGAGCAGTACTTC
TRBV27,TRBJ2-7,TRBD1,-,CAGSEVTGRDEQYF,TGTGCCGGCAGCGAAGTGACAGGGCGCGACGAGCAGTACTTC
TRBV30,TRBJ2-3,TRBD1,many,CAWRHKGATTDTQYF,TGTGCCTGGAGGCACAAGGGGGCAACCACAGATACGCAGTATTTT
TRBV30,TRBJ2-7,TRBD1,many,CAGTGKSYEQYF,TGTGCCGGGACAGGGAAGTCCTACGAGCAGTACTTC
TRBV28,TRBJ2-7,-,-,CASSMAQGSHEQYF,TGTGCCAGCAGCATGGCCCAGGGGTCCCACGAGCAGTACTTC
TRBV12-5,TRBJ2-1,-,-,CARMPGNEQFF,TGTGCTAGGATGCCCGGTAATGAGCAGTTCTTC
TRBV20-1,TRBJ2-5,-,few,CSARDNRLLGETQYF,TGCAGTGCTAGAGATAATCGACTGCTAGGAGAGACCCAGTACTTC
TRBV6-4,TRBJ2-6,TRBD1,-,CASSDSTFFPGQGYSGAHVLTF,TGTGCCAGCAGTGACTCGACGTTTTTTCCGGGACAGGGATACTCTGGGGCCCACGTCCTGACTTTC
TRBV6-5,TRBJ2-7,TRBD2,few,CASSYPAAGGSYEQYF,TGTGCCAGCAGTTATCCCGCAGCGGGGGGATCCTACGAGCAGTACTTC
TRBV10-3,TRBJ2-1,-,many,CAISETPGDREFF,TGTGCCATCAGTGAGACCCCAGGGGATAGGGAGTTCTTC
TRBV7-9,TRBJ1-4,TRBD1,many,CASSLTTGTAPEKLFF,TGTGCCAGCAGCTTAACAACCGGGACAGCCCCTGAAAAACTGTTTTTT
TRBV19,TRBJ2-1,TRBD1,-,CASSTAGGSYEQFF,TGTGCCAGTAGTACGGCAGGGGGTAGCTATGAGCAGTTCTTC